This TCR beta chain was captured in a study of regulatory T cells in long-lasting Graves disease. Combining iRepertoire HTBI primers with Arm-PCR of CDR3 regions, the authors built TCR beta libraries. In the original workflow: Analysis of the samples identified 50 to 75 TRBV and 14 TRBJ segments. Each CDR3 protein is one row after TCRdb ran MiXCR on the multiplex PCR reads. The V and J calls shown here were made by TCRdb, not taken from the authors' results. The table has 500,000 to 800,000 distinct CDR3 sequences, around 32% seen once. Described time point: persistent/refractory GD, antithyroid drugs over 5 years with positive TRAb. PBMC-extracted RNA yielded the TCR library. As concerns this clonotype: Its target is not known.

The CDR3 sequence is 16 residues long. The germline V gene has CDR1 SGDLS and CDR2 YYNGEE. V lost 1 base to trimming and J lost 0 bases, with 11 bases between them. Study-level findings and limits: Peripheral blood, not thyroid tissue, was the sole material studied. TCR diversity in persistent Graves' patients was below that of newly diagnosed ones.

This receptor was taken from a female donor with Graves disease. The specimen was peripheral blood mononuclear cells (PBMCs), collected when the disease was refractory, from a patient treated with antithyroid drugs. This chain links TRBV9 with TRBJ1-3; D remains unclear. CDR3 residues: CASSVSGRNSGNTIYF. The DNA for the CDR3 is TGTGCCAGCAGCGTAAGTGGCAGAAACTCTGGAAACACCATATATTTT.